Listed below are T cell receptor beta chains from one sample, sequenced in a study of blood T cell repertoires in COVID-19. Produced via immunoSEQ multiplex PCR; TCRdb's table is partial and in-frame only. The profile shows 290,000 or so clones, 85% to 90% of them singletons. The sequencing sample was made of peripheral blood. The receptors shown here come from a man between 65 and 85 years old with acute or convalescent COVID-19. CDR3s include the opening cysteine and the closing phenylalanine or tryptophan. The order of the fields is V gene, D gene, J gene, clone size, CDR3 protein, CDR3 DNA. A D gene is named only where the DNA matches it firmly. The size field is filled for only some rows; it gives once, few, many or a size class.

>TRBV5-6|-|TRBJ2-5|-
CASSRTRLGAGQETQYF
TGTGCCAGCAGCCGGACCCGACTCGGGGCGGGACAAGAGACCCAGTACTTC
>TRBV6-2/TRBV6-3|TRBD1|TRBJ2-3|-
CASSYRTGLADTQYF
TGTGCCAGCAGTTACCGGACAGGGTTAGCAGATACGCAGTATTTT
>TRBV18|TRBD2|TRBJ2-1|-
CASSPLPTTSGGYNEQFF
TGTGCCAGCTCACCACTTCCTACGACTAGCGGAGGTTACAATGAGCAGTTCTTC
>TRBV6-6|-|TRBJ2-5|-
CASSYSYRAQETQYF
TGTGCCAGCAGTTACTCTTACAGGGCCCAAGAGACCCAGTACTTC
>TRBV5-6|TRBD1|TRBJ1-2|-
CASNQDRVYGYTF
TGTGCCAGCAACCAGGACAGGGTATATGGCTACACCTTC
>TRBV6-2/TRBV6-3|-|TRBJ2-7|once
CASSIDLRGNYEQYF
TGTGCCAGCAGTATAGACCTGCGAGGGAACTACGAGCAGTACTTC
>TRBV3-1/TRBV3-2|-|TRBJ1-6|-
CASSQAGFGSPLHF
TGTGCCAGCAGCCAAGCAGGGTTTGGTTCACCCCTCCACTTT
>TRBV5-4|TRBD1|TRBJ1-2|-
CASKPGSSGGQYGYTF
TGTGCCAGCAAACCGGGCTCCTCAGGGGGGCAATATGGCTACACCTTC
>TRBV6-2/TRBV6-3|TRBD2|TRBJ2-5|once
CASSRQTSGRGAQYF
TGTGCCAGCAGCCGACAAACTAGCGGGAGGGGGGCCCAGTACTTC
>TRBV7-2|-|TRBJ2-1|-
CASSYGTPRTYNEQFF
TGTGCCAGCAGCTACGGGACTCCTAGAACCTACAATGAGCAGTTCTTC
>TRBV28|TRBD1|TRBJ1-2|-
CASFPQGVKDGYTF
TGTGCCAGCTTCCCTCAGGGGGTAAAGGATGGCTACACCTTC
>TRBV15|-|TRBJ2-6|-
CATSRDKLASGANVLTF
TGTGCCACCAGCAGAGATAAATTGGCCTCTGGGGCCAACGTCCTGACTTTC
>TRBV3-1/TRBV3-2|TRBD2|TRBJ2-7|-
CASSARLQGVSGNSYEQYF
TGTGCCAGCAGCGCACGACTTCAGGGTGTTAGCGGGAACTCCTACGAGCAGTACTTC
>TRBV29-1|-|TRBJ2-1|-
CSVRRGASGDNEQFF
TGCAGCGTCCGAAGGGGGGCTAGCGGCGACAATGAGCAGTTCTTC
>TRBV19|-|TRBJ2-2|-
CASSIAARRNTGELFF
TGTGCCAGTAGTATTGCGGCGCGTAGAAACACCGGGGAGCTGTTTTTT
>TRBV5-4|TRBD2|TRBJ2-5|-
CASSWGLAGGETQYF
TGTGCCAGCAGCTGGGGACTAGCGGGAGGGGAGACCCAGTACTTC
>TRBV6-5|-|TRBJ1-2|-
CASTQRTDVLGYTF
TGTGCCAGCACCCAACGGACAGACGTCTTAGGCTACACCTTC
>TRBV7-2|-|TRBJ2-1|-
CASSGGSVVNEQFF
TGTGCCAGCAGCGGGGGCTCCGTTGTCAATGAGCAGTTCTTC
>TRBV4-2|-|TRBJ2-6|once
CASSQDLSSGANVLTF
TGTGCCAGCAGCCAAGATCTCAGCTCTGGGGCCAACGTCCTGACTTTC
>TRBV7-9|TRBD1|TRBJ2-1|once
CASSHGTGDNEQFF
TGTGCCAGCAGCCATGGGACAGGGGACAATGAGCAGTTCTTC
>TRBV3-1/TRBV3-2|-|TRBJ2-3|-
CASSPLRYTDTQYF
TGTGCCAGCAGCCCTTTACGGTACACAGATACGCAGTATTTT
>TRBV11-3|TRBD1|TRBJ2-7|-
CASSTGGSGYEQYF
TGTGCCAGCAGTACAGGGGGATCAGGCTACGAGCAGTACTTC